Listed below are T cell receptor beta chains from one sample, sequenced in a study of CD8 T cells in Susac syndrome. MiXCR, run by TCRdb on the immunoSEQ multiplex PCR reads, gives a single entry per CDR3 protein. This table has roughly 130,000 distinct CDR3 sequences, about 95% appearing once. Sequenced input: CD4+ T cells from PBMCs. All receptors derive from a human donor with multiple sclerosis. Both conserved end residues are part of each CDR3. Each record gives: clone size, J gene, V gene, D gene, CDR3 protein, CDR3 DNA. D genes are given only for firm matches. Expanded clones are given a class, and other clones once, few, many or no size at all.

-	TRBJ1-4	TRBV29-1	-	CSVVVLAGEKLFF	TGCAGCGTTGTTGTTCTAGCGGGCGAAAAACTGTTTTTT
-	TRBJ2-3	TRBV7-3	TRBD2	CASSLVLSGGTDTQYF	TGTGCCAGCAGCTTAGTACTTAGCGGGGGCACAGATACGCAGTATTTT
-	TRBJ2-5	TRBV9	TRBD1	CASSATGQNQETQYF	TGTGCCAGCAGCGCAACGGGACAGAACCAAGAGACCCAGTACTTC
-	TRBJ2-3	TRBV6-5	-	CASSYSRGGGRADTQYF	TGTGCCAGCAGTTACTCGAGAGGAGGGGGTCGGGCAGATACGCAGTATTTT
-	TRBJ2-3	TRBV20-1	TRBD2	CSAPTSGSTDTQYF	TGCAGTGCCCCGACTAGCGGGAGCACAGATACGCAGTATTTT
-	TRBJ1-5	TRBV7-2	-	CASSLALIQPQHF	TGTGCCAGCAGCTTGGCTCTGATTCAGCCCCAGCATTTT
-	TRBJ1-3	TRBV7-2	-	CASSSSTGTSGNTIYF	TGTGCCAGCAGCTCCTCGACGGGAACCTCTGGAAACACCATATATTTT
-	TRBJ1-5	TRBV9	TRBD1	CASSVGTGDQPQHF	TGTGCCAGCAGCGTCGGGACAGGAGATCAGCCCCAGCATTTT
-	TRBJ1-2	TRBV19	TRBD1	CASSMTGVGYGYTF	TGTGCCAGTAGTATGACAGGGGTTGGCTATGGCTACACCTTC
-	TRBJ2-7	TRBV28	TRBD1	CASTRGQASYEQYF	TGTGCCAGCACCCGGGGACAGGCTTCCTACGAGCAGTACTTC
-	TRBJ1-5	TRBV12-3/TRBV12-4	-	CASSFKENQPQHF	TGTGCCAGCAGTTTTAAGGAAAATCAGCCCCAGCATTTT
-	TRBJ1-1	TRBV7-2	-	CASSLGSGVRTEAFF	TGTGCCAGCAGCTTAGGCTCGGGGGTTAGAACTGAAGCTTTCTTT
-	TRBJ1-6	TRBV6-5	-	CASSYSQGRTLHF	TGTGCCAGCAGTTACTCGCAGGGGCGAACCCTCCACTTT
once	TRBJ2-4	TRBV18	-	CASSPPSGGYIQYF	TGTGCCAGCTCACCACCGTCCGGGGGCTACATTCAGTACTTC
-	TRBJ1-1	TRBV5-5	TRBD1	CASSLQGAYTEAFF	TGTGCCAGCAGCTTACAGGGGGCCTACACTGAAGCTTTCTTT
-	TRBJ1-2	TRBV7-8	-	CASSQSPTGGGYTF	TGTGCCAGCTCCCAGAGTCCGACGGGGGGCGGCTACACCTTC
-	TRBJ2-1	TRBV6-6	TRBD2	CAGGTSGFGNEQFF	TGTGCCGGGGGGACTAGCGGCTTTGGGAATGAGCAGTTCTTC
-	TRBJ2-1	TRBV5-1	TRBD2	CASYPLAGGSNEQFF	TGCGCCAGCTACCCGCTAGCGGGAGGGAGCAATGAGCAGTTCTTC
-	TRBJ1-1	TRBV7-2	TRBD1	CASSLDRTGEAFF	TGTGCCAGCAGCTTAGATAGGACAGGGGAAGCTTTCTTT
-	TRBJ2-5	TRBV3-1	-	CASSQGKQRTQYF	TGTGCCAGCAGCCAAGGCAAGCAGAGGACCCAGTACTTC
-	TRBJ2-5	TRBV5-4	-	CASSRGASEETQYF	TGTGCCAGCAGCCGGGGGGCTAGCGAAGAGACCCAGTACTTC
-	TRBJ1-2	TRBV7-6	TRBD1	CASSLGLGDRDGYTF	TGTGCCAGCAGCTTAGGACTCGGGGACAGGGACGGCTACACCTTC
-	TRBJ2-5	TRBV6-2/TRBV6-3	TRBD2	CASRPGLAGETQYF	TGTGCCAGCAGGCCGGGACTAGCGGGAGAGACCCAGTACTTC
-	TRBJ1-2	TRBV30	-	CAWSVPGPWRGYTF	TGTGCCTGGAGTGTCCCAGGGCCTTGGCGAGGCTACACCTTC
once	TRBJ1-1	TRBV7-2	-	CASNQGGRSEAFF	TGTGCCAGCAACCAAGGGGGGAGGAGTGAAGCTTTCTTT
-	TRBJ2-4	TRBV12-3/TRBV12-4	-	CASSSAGGVWSIQYF	TGTGCCAGCAGCTCGGCCGGCGGGGTTTGGAGCATTCAGTACTTC
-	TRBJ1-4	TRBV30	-	CAWRREGGSEKLFF	TGTGCCTGGAGGCGGGAGGGCGGAAGTGAAAAACTGTTTTTT
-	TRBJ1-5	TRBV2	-	CASSLVNSNQPQHF	TGTGCCAGCAGCCTAGTTAATAGCAATCAGCCCCAGCATTTT
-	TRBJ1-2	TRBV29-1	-	CSADRSSNYGYTF	TGCAGCGCCGACAGGTCCTCTAACTATGGCTACACCTTC
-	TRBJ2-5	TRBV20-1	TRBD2	CSARLAGGPVETQYF	TGCAGTGCAAGACTAGCGGGGGGGCCCGTGGAGACCCAGTACTTC
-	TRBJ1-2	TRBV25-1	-	CASSDVRDPGDGYTF	TGTGCCAGCAGTGACGTACGGGACCCAGGCGATGGCTACACCTTC
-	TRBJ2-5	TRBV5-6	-	CASSSPRTDVGSQYF	TGTGCCAGCAGCTCCCCTAGGACAGACGTAGGGTCCCAGTACTTC